This T cell receptor beta chain originates from a study of shared clonotypes between healthy human individuals. Background on the study: Three plates each covered CD4 naive and memory; CD8 naive two, CD8 memory one.

Original processing notes: ImmunoSEQ sequences covered only the junction and lacked quality scores; filtering therefore differed. Clones were sequenced by immunoSEQ multiplex PCR, and TCRdb holds only the in-frame ones, with some missing. V, J and clone size derive from that table, while D and trimming were established from the DNA sequence. The sample carries some 740,000 clones, roughly 92% recorded once. V lost 4 bases and J lost 3; bases outside the gene matches: 15. CDR3 length: 18 residues. CDR1 GTSNPN and CDR2 SVGIG come from the germline V gene (reference sequence). Naive CD8 isolation took CD45RO-negative cells positively selected for CCR7 and excluded terminally differentiated effector memory CD45RA+ cells.

The chain uses TRBV30 and TRBJ2-7, with 13 positions matching TRBD2. This TCR was recovered from a man aged 30 to 45 in good health. Sequencing input: naive CD8+ T cells sorted from blood. DNA of the CDR3: TGTGCCTGGACGGGTGGGACTAGCGGGACTAAACCAAACTACGAGCAGTACTTC. Amino acid sequence: CAWTGGTSGTKPNYEQYF. The full variable domain, completed using reference TRBV30 and TRBJ2-7, is SQTIHQWPATLVQPVGSPLSLECTVEGTSNPNLYWYRQAAGRGLQLLFYSVGIGQISSEVPQNLSASRPQDRQFILSSKKLLLSDSGFYLCAWTGGTSGTKPNYEQYFGPGTRLTVT.